This entry describes one T cell receptor beta chain. Antigen specificity is unknown. This record comes from a study of T cell responses to AZD1222 COVID-19 vaccine. Study-wide context: Doses given second, at about 4 or about 12 weeks, were pooled. Study-wide points: When two AZD1222 doses had been given, Spike-specific TCR breadth and depth rose. White British people made up most donors, females outnumbered males, and clonal diversity was possibly underestimated. Spike was spanned by vaccine-associated CD4 TCRs, with dominance at 160-218 and 743-854.

Repertoires were generated with immunoSEQ multiplex PCR, while TCRdb's copy carries only in-frame clones and drops some. The data show about 180,000 clones, around 90% seen once. The TCR was taken from an adult in good health. The sample in question was peripheral blood, obtained on day 0 of AZD1222 vaccination.

The CDR3 region is CSVGGPNTEAFF. CDR3 DNA: TGCAGCGTGGGGGGACCGAACACTGAAGCTTTCTTT. The chain carries TRBV29-1 and TRBJ1-1, with TRBD1 as a possible D gene (5 bases). This CDR3 contains 12 residues. V shed 6 bases and J shed 1 base, with 9 bases lying between them. The germline V gene has CDR1 SQVTM and CDR2 ANQGSEA. The full variable domain, with the rest looked up from reference TRBV29-1 and TRBJ1-1, is SAVISQKPSRDICQRGTSLTIQCQVDSQVTMMFWYRQQPGQSLTLIATANQGSEATYESGFVIDKFPISRPNLTFSTLTVSNMSPEDSSIYLCSVGGPNTEAFFGQGTRLTVV.